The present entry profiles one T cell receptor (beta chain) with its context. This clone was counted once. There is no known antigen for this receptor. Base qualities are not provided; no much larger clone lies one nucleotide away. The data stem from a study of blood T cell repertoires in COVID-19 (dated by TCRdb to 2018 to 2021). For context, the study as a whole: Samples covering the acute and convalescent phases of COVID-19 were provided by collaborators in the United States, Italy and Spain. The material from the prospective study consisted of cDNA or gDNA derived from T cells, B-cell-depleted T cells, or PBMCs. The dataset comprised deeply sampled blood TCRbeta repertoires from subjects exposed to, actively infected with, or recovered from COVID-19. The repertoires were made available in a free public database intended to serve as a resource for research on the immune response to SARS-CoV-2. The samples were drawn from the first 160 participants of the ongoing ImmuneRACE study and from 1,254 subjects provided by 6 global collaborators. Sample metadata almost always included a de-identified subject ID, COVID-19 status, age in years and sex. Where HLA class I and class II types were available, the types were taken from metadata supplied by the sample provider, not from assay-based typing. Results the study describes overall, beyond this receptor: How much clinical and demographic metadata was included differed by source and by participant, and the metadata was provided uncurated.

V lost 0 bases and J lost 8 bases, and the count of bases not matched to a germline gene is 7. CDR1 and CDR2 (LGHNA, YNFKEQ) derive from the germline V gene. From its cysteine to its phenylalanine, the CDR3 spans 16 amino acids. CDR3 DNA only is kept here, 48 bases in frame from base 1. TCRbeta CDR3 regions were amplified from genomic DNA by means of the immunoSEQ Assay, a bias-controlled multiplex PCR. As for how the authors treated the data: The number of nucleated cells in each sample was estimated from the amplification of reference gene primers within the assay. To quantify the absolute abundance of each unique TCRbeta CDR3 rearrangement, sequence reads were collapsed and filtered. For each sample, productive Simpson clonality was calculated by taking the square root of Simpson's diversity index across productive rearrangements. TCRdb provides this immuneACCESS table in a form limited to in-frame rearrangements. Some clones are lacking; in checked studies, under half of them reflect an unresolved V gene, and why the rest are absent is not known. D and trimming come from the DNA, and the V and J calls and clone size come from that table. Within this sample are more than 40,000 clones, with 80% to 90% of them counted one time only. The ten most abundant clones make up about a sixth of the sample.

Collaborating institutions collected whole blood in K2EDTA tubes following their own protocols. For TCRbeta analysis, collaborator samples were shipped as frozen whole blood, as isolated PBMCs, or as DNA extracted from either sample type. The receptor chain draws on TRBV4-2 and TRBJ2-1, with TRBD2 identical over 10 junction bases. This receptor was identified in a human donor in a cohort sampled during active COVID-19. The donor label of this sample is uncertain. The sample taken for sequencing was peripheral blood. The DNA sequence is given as TGTGCCAGCAGCCAAGAAGAAGCGGGGGGGCTATATGAGCAGTTCTTC. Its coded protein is CASSQEEAGGLYEQFF.